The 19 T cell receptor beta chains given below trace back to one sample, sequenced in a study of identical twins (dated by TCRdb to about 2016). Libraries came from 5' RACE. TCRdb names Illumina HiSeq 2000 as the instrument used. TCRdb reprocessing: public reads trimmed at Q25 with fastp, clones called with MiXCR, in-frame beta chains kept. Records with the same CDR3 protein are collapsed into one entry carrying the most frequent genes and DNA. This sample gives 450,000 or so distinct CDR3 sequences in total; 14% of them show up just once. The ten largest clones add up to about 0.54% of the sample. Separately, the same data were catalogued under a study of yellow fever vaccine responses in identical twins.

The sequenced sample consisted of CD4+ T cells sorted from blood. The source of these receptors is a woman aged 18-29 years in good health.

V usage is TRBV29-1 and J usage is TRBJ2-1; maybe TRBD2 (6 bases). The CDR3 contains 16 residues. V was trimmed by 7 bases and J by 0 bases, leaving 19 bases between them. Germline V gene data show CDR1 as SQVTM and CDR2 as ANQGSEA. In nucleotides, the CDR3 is TGCAGCGCTGGCGGGGCAGACCCGCGCTCCTACAATGAGCAGTTCTTC. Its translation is CSAGGADPRSYNEQFF.

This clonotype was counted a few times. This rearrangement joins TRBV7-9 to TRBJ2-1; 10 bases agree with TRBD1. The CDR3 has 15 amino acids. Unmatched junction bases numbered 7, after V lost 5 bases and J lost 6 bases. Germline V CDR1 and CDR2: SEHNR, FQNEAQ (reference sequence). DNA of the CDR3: TGTGCCAGCAGCGCCGGGACAGGGGCGATCAATGAGCAGTTCTTC. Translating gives CASSAGTGAINEQFF.

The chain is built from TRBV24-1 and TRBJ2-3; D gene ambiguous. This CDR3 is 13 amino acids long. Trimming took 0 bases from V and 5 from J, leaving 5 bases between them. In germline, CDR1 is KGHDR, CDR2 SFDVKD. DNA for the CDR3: TGTGCCACCAGTGATTTGGCAGGAGATACGCAGTATTTT. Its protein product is CATSDLAGDTQYF.

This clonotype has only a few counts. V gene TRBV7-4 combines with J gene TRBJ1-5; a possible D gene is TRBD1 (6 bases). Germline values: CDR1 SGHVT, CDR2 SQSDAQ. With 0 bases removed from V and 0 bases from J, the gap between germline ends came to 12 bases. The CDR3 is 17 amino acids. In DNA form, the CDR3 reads TGTGCCAGCAGCTTAGCCCTAGGGACAACTAGCAATCAGCCCCAGCATTTT. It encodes CASSLALGTTSNQPQHF.

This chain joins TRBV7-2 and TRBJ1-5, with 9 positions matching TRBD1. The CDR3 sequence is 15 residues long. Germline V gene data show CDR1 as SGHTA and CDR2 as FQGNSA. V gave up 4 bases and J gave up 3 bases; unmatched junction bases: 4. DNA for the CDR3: TGTGCCAGCAGCTCCGGACAGGGGCTCAATCAGCCCCAGCATTTT. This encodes CASSSGQGLNQPQHF.

The CDR3 bases are TGTGCCAGCAGCTTAACGTCGGGTATACCCTACAATGAGCAGTTCTTC. It codes for CASSLTSGIPYNEQFF. The chain carries TRBV7-3 and TRBJ2-1; D ambiguous. Looked up from germline, CDR1 is SGHTA and CDR2 is FQGTGA. The CDR3 length is 16 residues. Trimming removed 0 bases from V and 2 bases from J, with 11 bases in between.

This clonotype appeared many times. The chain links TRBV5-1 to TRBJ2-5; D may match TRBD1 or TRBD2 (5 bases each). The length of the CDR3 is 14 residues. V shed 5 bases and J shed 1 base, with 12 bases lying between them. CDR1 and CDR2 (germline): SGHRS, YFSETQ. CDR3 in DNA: TGCGCCAGCAGATCGGGACGGGTCCAAGAGACCCAGTACTTC. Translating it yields CASRSGRVQETQYF.

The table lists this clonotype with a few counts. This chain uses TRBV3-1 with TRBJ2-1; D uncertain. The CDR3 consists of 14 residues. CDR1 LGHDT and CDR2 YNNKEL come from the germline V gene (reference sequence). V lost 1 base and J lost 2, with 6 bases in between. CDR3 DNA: TGTGCCAGCAGCCAAGGGGATGCCTACAATGAGCAGTTCTTC. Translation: CASSQGDAYNEQFF.

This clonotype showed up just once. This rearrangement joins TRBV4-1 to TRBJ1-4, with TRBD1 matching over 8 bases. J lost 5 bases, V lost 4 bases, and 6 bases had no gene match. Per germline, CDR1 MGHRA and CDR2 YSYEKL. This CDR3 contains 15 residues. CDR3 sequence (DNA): TGCGCCAGCAGCCTTGCAGGGGGCAGGAATGAAAAACTGTTTTTT. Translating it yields CASSLAGGRNEKLFF.

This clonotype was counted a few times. This CDR3 is CSASTGTSTYEQYF. The CDR3 nucleotides are TGCAGTGCTAGCACCGGGACTAGCACGTACGAGCAGTACTTC. The rearrangement joins TRBV20-1 to TRBJ2-7; 9 bases align to TRBD2. Germline lookup yields CDR1 DFQATT and CDR2 SNEGSKA (reference sequence). CDR3 length equals 14 residues. J was trimmed by 4 bases and V by 3 bases; bases with no gene match: 7.

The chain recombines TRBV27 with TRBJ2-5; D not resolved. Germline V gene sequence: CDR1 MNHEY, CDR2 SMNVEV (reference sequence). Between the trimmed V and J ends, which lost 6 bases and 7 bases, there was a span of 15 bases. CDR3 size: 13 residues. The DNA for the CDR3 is TGTGCCAGCAGACCCCTCGGGTTTGGGACCCAGTACTTC. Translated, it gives CASRPLGFGTQYF.

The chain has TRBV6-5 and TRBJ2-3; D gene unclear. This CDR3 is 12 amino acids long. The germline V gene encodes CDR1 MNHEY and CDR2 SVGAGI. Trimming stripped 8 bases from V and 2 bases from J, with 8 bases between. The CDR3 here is CASGDLTDTQYF. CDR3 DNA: TGTGCCAGCGGAGATCTCACAGATACGCAGTATTTT.

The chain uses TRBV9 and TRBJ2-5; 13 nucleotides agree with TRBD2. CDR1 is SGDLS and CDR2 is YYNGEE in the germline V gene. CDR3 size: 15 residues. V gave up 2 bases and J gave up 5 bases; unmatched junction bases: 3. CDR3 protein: CASSVGLAGVETQYF. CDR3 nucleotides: TGTGCCAGCAGCGTCGGACTAGCGGGGGTGGAGACCCAGTACTTC.

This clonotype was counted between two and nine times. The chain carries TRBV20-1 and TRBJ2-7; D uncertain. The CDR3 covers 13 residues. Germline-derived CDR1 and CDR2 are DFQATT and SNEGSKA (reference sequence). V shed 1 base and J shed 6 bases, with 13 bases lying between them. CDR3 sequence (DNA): TGCAGTGCTAGAGTTTCGGCTAGGAGCGAGCAGTACTTC. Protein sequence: CSARVSARSEQYF.

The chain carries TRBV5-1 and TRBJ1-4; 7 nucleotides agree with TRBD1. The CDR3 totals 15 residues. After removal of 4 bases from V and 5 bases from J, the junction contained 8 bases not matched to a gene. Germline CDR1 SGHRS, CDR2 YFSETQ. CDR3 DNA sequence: TGCGCCAGCAGCACCGGGGACAGACAAAATGAAAAACTGTTTTTT. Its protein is CASSTGDRQNEKLFF.

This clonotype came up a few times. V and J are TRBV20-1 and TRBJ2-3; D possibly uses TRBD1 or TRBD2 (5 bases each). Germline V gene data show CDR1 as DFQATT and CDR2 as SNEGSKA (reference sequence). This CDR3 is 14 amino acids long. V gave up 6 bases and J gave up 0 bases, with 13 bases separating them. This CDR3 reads CSAPRDGSTDTQYF. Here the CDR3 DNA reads TGCAGTGCCCCCCGGGACGGAAGCACAGATACGCAGTATTTT.

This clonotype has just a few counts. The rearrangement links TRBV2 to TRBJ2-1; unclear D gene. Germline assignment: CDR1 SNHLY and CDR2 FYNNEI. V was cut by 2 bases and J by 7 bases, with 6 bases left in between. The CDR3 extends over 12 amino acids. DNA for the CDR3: TGTGCCAGCAGTGAAATCCCAAATGAGCAGTTCTTC. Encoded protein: CASSEIPNEQFF.

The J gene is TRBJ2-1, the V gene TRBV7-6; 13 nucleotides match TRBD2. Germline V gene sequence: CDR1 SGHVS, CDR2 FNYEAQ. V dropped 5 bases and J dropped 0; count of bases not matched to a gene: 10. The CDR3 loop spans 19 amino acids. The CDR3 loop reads CASSLDGLAGDSSYNEQFF. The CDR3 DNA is TGTGCCAGCAGCCTCGACGGACTAGCGGGAGATTCCTCCTACAATGAGCAGTTCTTC.

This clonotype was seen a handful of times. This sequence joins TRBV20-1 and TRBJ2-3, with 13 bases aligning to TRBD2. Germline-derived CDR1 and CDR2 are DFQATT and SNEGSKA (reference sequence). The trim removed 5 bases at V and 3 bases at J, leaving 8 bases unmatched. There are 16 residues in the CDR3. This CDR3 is CSAYITSGRATDTQYF. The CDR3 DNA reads TGCAGTGCTTATATCACTAGCGGGAGGGCTACAGATACGCAGTATTTT.